This TCR beta chain was identified in a study of Graves' ophthalmopathy and Graves' hyperthyroidism. Findings and caveats of the study: The model reached around 66% sensitivity and roughly 76% specificity for predicting ophthalmopathy progression.

The CDR3 runs 14 residues. Germline trimming cut 6 bases from V and 7 bases from J; bases unmatched to any gene: 11. CDR1 is MNHEY and CDR2 is SVGAGI in the germline V gene. The evidence that diagnosis relied on was clinical symptoms, serum thyroxine, TRAb, thyroid ultrasound and orbital computed tomography. RNA transcripts provided the template for amplifying TCR beta CDR3 regions. RT-PCR with HTBI primers came first, then second-round multiplex PCR. TCRdb re-analysed the multiplex PCR reads in MiXCR, keeping a single row per CDR3 protein. The table shows over a million distinct CDR3 sequences, with about two fifths occurring only once. This clonotype was found a few times. Antigen specificity is unknown.

The V and J genes are TRBV6-5 and TRBJ2-5; 7 bases fit TRBD1. Input material: peripheral blood or thyroid tissue (not recorded which). This receptor was taken from an adult man with Graves' hyperthyroidism. CDR3: CASRTGTDTVTQYF. CDR3 nucleotide sequence: TGTGCCAGCAGAACCGGGACAGACACAGTGACCCAGTACTTC.